The 8 T cell receptor beta chains given below trace back to one sample, sequenced in a study of blood T cells in healthy people across ages. Sample-barcoded 5' priming and a J-beta primer mix drove a second PCR of about 7 to 11 cycles. TCRdb ran MiXCR on the 5' RACE reads and lists one entry per CDR3 protein. This sample has under 2 million distinct CDR3 sequences, with approximately 32% found just once. Material: blood. These receptors came from a woman aged 25 to 39 in good health.

This clonotype was seen a few times. V is TRBV4-1 and J is TRBJ1-1, with D uncertain. This CDR3 has 12 amino acids. Per germline, CDR1 MGHRA and CDR2 YSYEKL. Trimming stripped 3 bases from V and 2 bases from J, with 4 bases between. CDR3 protein: CASSHINTEAFF. In DNA, the CDR3 is TGCGCCAGCAGCCATATTAACACTGAAGCTTTCTTT.

This chain joins TRBV6-6 and TRBJ1-1; D is ambiguous. The CDR3 contains 15 residues. The V and J ends lost 3 bases and 0 bases respectively, with 11 bases between them. Germline V CDR1 and CDR2: MNHNY, SVGAGI (reference sequence). The DNA for the CDR3 is TGTGCCAGCAGTTATATGCAGAGAATGAACACTGAAGCTTTCTTT. Residues: CASSYMQRMNTEAFF.

CDR3 coding DNA: TGTGCCTGGAGTTTTCGTCGGGGCCCCCAAGAGACCCAGTACTTC. This translates into CAWSFRRGPQETQYF. The chain recombines TRBV30 with TRBJ2-5; the D call may be TRBD1 or TRBD2 (5 bases each). V lost 2 bases and J 1 base, leaving 14 bases between the germline ends. Germline CDR1 and CDR2: GTSNPN and SVGIG (reference sequence). The CDR3 has 15 amino acids.

This clonotype was recorded at least ten times. The V and J genes are TRBV5-1 and TRBJ2-7, with D maybe TRBD1 (5 bases). Trimming shortened V by 0 bases and J by 2 bases, and 9 bases separated the two germline ends. Per germline, CDR1 SGHRS and CDR2 YFSETQ. This CDR3 has 14 residues. DNA for the CDR3: TGCGCCAGCAGCTTGGGACAGCGAACCTACGAGCAGTACTTC. This gives the protein CASSLGQRTYEQYF.

This clonotype turned up a few times. This rearrangement joins TRBV4-1 to TRBJ2-1, with 7 positions matching TRBD2. The trim removed 1 base at V and 6 bases at J, leaving 6 bases unmatched. The V gene's germline CDR1 is MGHRA and CDR2 YSYEKL. The CDR3 loop spans 15 amino acids. The CDR3 protein is CASSQGPGRFNEQFF. The CDR3 DNA follows: TGCGCCAGCAGCCAAGGTCCCGGGAGGTTCAATGAGCAGTTCTTC.

This clonotype was seen ten or more times. The chain recombines TRBV4-1 with TRBJ2-3; D unresolved. The V end was cut by 3 bases, the J end by 2 bases, with 12 bases between. The germline gives CDR1 MGHRA, CDR2 YSYEKL. CDR3 length: 15 residues. CDR3 sequence (DNA): TGCGCCAGCAGCCATAAGAAACAGTTCACAGATACGCAGTATTTT. Its translation: CASSHKKQFTDTQYF.

This clonotype was counted only a few times. The chain carries TRBV6-1 and TRBJ2-1; TRBD1 aligns across 9 bases. The length of the CDR3 is 13 residues. Per germline, CDR1 MNHNS and CDR2 SASEGT. The CDR3 DNA reads TGTGTCATAGGACAGGGGTCTGGGAATGAGCAGTTCTTC. Encoded protein: CVIGQGSGNEQFF.

This clonotype was recorded at least ten times. V usage is TRBV3-1 and J usage is TRBJ2-3; 9 bases are a match to TRBD2. J was trimmed by 4 bases and V by 4 bases; bases with no gene match: 3. This CDR3 is built from 14 residues. Germline V gene data show CDR1 as LGHDT and CDR2 as YNNKEL (reference sequence). CDR3 sequence (DNA): TGTGCCAGCAGCCTACAGCGGGGGGCAGATACGCAGTATTTT. Translated: CASSLQRGADTQYF.